These 28 T cell receptor beta chains were sequenced from one sample in a study of Ad26.COV2.S vaccination and SARS-CoV-2 variants. Method: immunoSEQ multiplex PCR; TCRdb's copy keeps in-frame clones and lacks some. The top ten hold roughly 3.9% of the sample, which has hundreds of thousands of clones, about 90% seen once. The sequences come from peripheral blood, collected after recovery from COVID-19. Receptors were obtained from a human donor who had recovered from COVID-19.

The V call is TRBV6-4, the J call TRBJ1-6, with no clear D. V lost 6 bases to trimming and J lost 10 bases, with 16 bases between them. Germline CDR1 reads MRHNA; CDR2 reads SNTAGT. The CDR3 loop spans 14 amino acids. Here the CDR3 reads CASSLDYLGSPLHF. In DNA form, the CDR3 reads TGTGCCAGCAGCCTGGATTACCTAGGCTCACCCCTCCACTTT.

The genes are TRBV5-1 and TRBJ2-2; D gene uncertain. CDR1 and CDR2 (germline): SGHRS, YFSETQ. The CDR3 contains 15 residues. The V gene lost 0 bases and the J gene lost 0 bases, with 6 bases spanning the gap. The chain's CDR3 is CASSLAVPNTGELFF. CDR3 in DNA: TGCGCCAGCAGCTTGGCGGTTCCGAACACCGGGGAGCTGTTTTTT.

The rearrangement uses TRBV15 and TRBJ2-7; no reliable D call. Germline V gene sequence: CDR1 LNHNV, CDR2 YYDKDF (reference sequence). V shed 0 bases and J shed 3 bases, with 6 bases lying between them. The CDR3 totals 13 residues. CDR3 loop: CATSRDMGYEQYF. The CDR3 DNA reads TGTGCCACCAGCAGAGATATGGGCTACGAGCAGTACTTC.

The chain carries TRBV5-8 and TRBJ1-4, with 9 bases identical to TRBD1. The CDR3 consists of 13 residues. V shed 7 bases, J shed 7 bases, and the junction held 5 bases outside the gene matches. The germline gives CDR1 SGHTS, CDR2 YDEGEE. The CDR3 DNA is TGTGCCAGCGACAGGGGGGAGAGTGAAAAACTGTTTTTT. This translates into CASDRGESEKLFF.

The chain is built from TRBV10-3 and TRBJ2-3; 7 bases are a match to TRBD1. Trimming at V came to 2 bases and at J to 5 bases, leaving 16 bases not matched to a gene. The germline CDR1 and CDR2 sequences are ENHRY and SYGVKD. The CDR3 length is 18 residues. CDR3 in DNA: TGTGCCATCAGTGAGCCGTTGAGGACAGGCTTTGTAGGAGATACGCAGTATTTT. This translates into CAISEPLRTGFVGDTQYF.

This sequence joins TRBV12-5 and TRBJ1-1, with D uncertain. The CDR3 runs to 15 residues. Trimming pared 0 bases from V and 0 bases from J, leaving 8 bases between. In germline, CDR1 is LGHNT, CDR2 FRNRAP. The CDR3, as DNA: TGTGCTAGTGGTTTGGTACTGGGCATGAACACTGAAGCTTTCTTT. This encodes CASGLVLGMNTEAFF. The full variable domain, its missing parts supplied by reference TRBV12-5 and TRBJ1-1, is DARVTQTPRHKVTEMGQEVTMRCQPILGHNTVFWYRQTMMQGLELLAYFRNRAPLDDSGMPKDRFSAEMPDATLATLKIQPSEPRDSAVYFCASGLVLGMNTEAFFGQGTRLTVV.

The CDR3 region is CASRENNQPQHF. Here the CDR3 DNA reads TGTGCCAGCCGGGAGAACAATCAGCCCCAGCATTTT. The genes are TRBV7-9 and TRBJ1-5; D remains unclear. The germline CDR1 and CDR2 sequences are SEHNR and FQNEAQ (reference sequence). This CDR3 comprises 12 residues. Trimming cost V 8 bases and J 3 bases, with 8 bases left between them. The full variable domain, completed using reference TRBV7-9 and TRBJ1-5, is DTGVSQNPRHKITKRGQNVTFRCDPISEHNRLYWYRQTLGQGPEFLTYFQNEAQLEKSRLLSDRFSAERPKGSFSTLEIQRTEQGDSAMYLCASRENNQPQHFGDGTRLSIL.

This chain joins TRBV19 and TRBJ2-3, with TRBD1 matching over 8 bases. There are 14 residues in the CDR3. Unmatched junction bases numbered 4, after V lost 8 bases and J lost 0 bases. Germline CDR1 LNHDA, CDR2 SQIVND (reference sequence). The CDR3 sequence: CASSWTGSTDTQYF. The CDR3 nucleotides are TGTGCCAGTTCTTGGACAGGGAGCACAGATACGCAGTATTTT.

The chain employs TRBV19 and TRBJ2-7; 7 nucleotides agree with TRBD1. V lost 3 bases to trimming and J lost 5 bases; unmatched junction nucleotides: 13. Germline V CDR1 and CDR2: LNHDA, SQIVND (reference sequence). CDR3 size: 16 residues. The CDR3 DNA follows: TGTGCCAGTAGTATCCTAAGCGCAGGGGGAAGCCACGAGCAGTACTTC. Amino acid sequence: CASSILSAGGSHEQYF.

J is TRBJ2-1 and V is TRBV9; 10 positions match TRBD1. The length of the CDR3 is 16 residues. Germline V gene sequence: CDR1 SGDLS, CDR2 YYNGEE. J was trimmed by 8 bases and V by 2 bases; bases with no gene match: 10. The CDR3 is CASSVSGTGAWDEQFF. The CDR3 DNA reads as TGTGCCAGCAGCGTCTCCGGGACAGGGGCATGGGATGAGCAGTTCTTC.

This rearrangement joins TRBV7-9 to TRBJ1-4; possibly TRBD1 for D (5 bases). CDR1 is SEHNR and CDR2 is FQNEAQ in the germline V gene (reference sequence). This CDR3 spans 15 amino acids. The ends were cut back, 3 bases at V and 0 bases at J, with 8 bases in the middle. Written as DNA, the CDR3 is TGTGCCAGCAGCTTGAGCAGGGCAACTAATGAAAAACTGTTTTTT. Protein product: CASSLSRATNEKLFF.

V usage is TRBV5-1 and J usage is TRBJ2-1, with TRBD1 as a possible D gene (6 bases). Between the trimmed V and J ends, which lost 2 bases and 12 bases, there was a span of 18 bases. The CDR3 runs 14 residues. Germline V CDR1 and CDR2: SGHRS, YFSETQ. CDR3 region: CASSLPGQRIGQFF. CDR3 DNA sequence: TGCGCCAGCAGCTTACCGGGACAAAGGATCGGGCAGTTCTTC. Full variable domain (rest looked up from reference TRBV5-1 and TRBJ2-1): KAGVTQTPRYLIKTRGQQVTLSCSPISGHRSVSWYQQTPGQGLQFLFEYFSETQRNKGNFPGRFSGRQFSNSRSEMNVSTLELGDSALYLCASSLPGQRIGQFFGPGTRLTVL.

The CDR3 loop is CASSVGDGGNTIYF. CDR3 coding DNA: TGTGCCAGCAGCGTAGGGGACGGTGGAAACACCATATATTTT. The chain recombines TRBV9 with TRBJ1-3, with D possibly TRBD1 on 5 matching bases. This CDR3 spans 14 amino acids. The V gene lost 0 bases and the J gene lost 3 bases, with 7 bases spanning the gap. Germline V lookup: CDR1 SGDLS, CDR2 YYNGEE.

The chain employs TRBV27 and TRBJ1-2; 7 nucleotides agree with TRBD1. V was clipped by 2 bases and J by 4 bases; unmatched bases: 16. CDR1 MNHEY and CDR2 SMNVEV come from the germline V gene (reference sequence). CDR3 length equals 18 residues. The CDR3 region has the DNA TGTGCCAGCAGTTTAACAGGGGAGGGTTACGTGACGATCTATGGCTACACCTTC. Translation gives CASSLTGEGYVTIYGYTF.

CDR3 in DNA: TGTGCCAGCAGCTCCTACGAACGTACTAACACCGGGGAGCTGTTTTTT. It specifies CASSSYERTNTGELFF. The chain employs TRBV7-3 and TRBJ2-2; D not resolved. CDR3 length: 16 amino acids. Looked up from germline, CDR1 is SGHTA and CDR2 is FQGTGA. V lost 4 bases, J lost 2 bases, and 14 bases lay in between.

The rearrangement links TRBV2 to TRBJ1-2; 7 nucleotides line up with TRBD1. This CDR3 has 14 residues. Looked up from germline, CDR1 is SNHLY and CDR2 is FYNNEI. The V and J ends lost 6 bases and 8 bases, in that order; junction bases with no gene match: 12. CDR3: CASSNYGTDGGYTF. The CDR3 DNA is TGTGCCAGCAGCAATTACGGGACAGACGGAGGCTACACCTTC.

This chain uses TRBV7-9 with TRBJ1-2, with D uncertain. V was pared by 1 base and J by 4 bases, with 10 bases between. This CDR3 contains 14 residues. In germline, CDR1 is SEHNR, CDR2 FQNEAQ (reference sequence). Written as DNA, the CDR3 is TGTGCCAGCAGCTTAGTTGTTCAGACCTATGGCTACACCTTC. Protein product: CASSLVVQTYGYTF.

Points on this clone: One end of the junction varies from germline; a read error may be responsible. This CDR3 reads CASSLVGFEGGYTF. The CDR3 DNA follows: TGTGCCAGCAGTTTAGTGGGCTTTGAGGGTGGCTACACCTTC. V gene TRBV7-9 combines with J gene TRBJ1-2, with D hard to call. This CDR3 contains 14 residues. Looked up from germline, CDR1 is SEHNR and CDR2 is FQNEAQ (reference sequence). Full variable domain (remainder filled in from reference TRBV7-9 and TRBJ1-2): DTGVSQNPRHKITKRGQNVTFRCDPISEHNRLYWYRQTLGQGPEFLTYFQNEAQLEKSRLLSDRFSAERPKGSFSTLEIQRTEQGDSAMYLCASSLVGFEGGYTFGSGTRLTVV.

This chain links TRBV7-3 with TRBJ2-3; the D gene is possibly TRBD1 (6 bases). The V end was cut by 3 bases, the J end by 0 bases, with 10 bases between. The CDR3 consists of 15 residues. CDR1 and CDR2 from the germline V gene are SGHTA and FQGTGA. CDR3 in DNA: TGTGCCAGCAGCTTCGACAGGACTAGCACAGATACGCAGTATTTT. Translated, it gives CASSFDRTSTDTQYF.

The V gene is TRBV7-6, the J gene TRBJ2-7; either TRBD1 or TRBD2 may fit D (6 bases each). V was pared by 5 bases and J by 2 bases, with 16 bases between. Germline CDR1 SGHVS, CDR2 FNYEAQ. This CDR3 has 15 amino acids. CDR3 nucleotide sequence: TGTGCCAGCAGCCCCCGCGCAGGGGAGGCCTACGAGCAGTACTTC. It is translated as CASSPRAGEAYEQYF.

The chain couples TRBV7-3 to TRBJ2-5; TRBD1 aligns across 8 bases. After removal of 1 base from V and 5 bases from J, the junction contained 6 bases not matched to a gene. Germline V lookup: CDR1 SGHTA, CDR2 FQGTGA. The CDR3 extends over 15 amino acids. The CDR3 bases are TGTGCCAGCAGCTTAAATGGACAGGGCGGGGAGACCCAGTACTTC. Protein: CASSLNGQGGETQYF.

The V call is TRBV19, the J call TRBJ2-1; 8 bases match TRBD2. The V and J ends lost 5 bases and 4 bases, in that order; junction bases with no gene match: 4. Germline CDR1 reads LNHDA; CDR2 reads SQIVND (reference sequence). The CDR3 covers 14 residues. The CDR3 coding sequence is TGTGCCAGTAGTGTCGCGGGGGGATACAATGAGCAGTTCTTC. It yields the protein CASSVAGGYNEQFF.

J is TRBJ2-7 and V is TRBV3-1 (or the pseudogene TRBV3-2), with D possibly matching TRBD2 (6 bases). CDR1 and CDR2 (germline): LGHDT, YNNKEL (reference sequence). The CDR3 length is 14 residues. With 4 bases removed from V and 5 bases from J, the gap between germline ends came to 15 bases. The CDR3 spells CASSRTGLTDEQYF. CDR3 bases: TGTGCCAGCAGCCGGACTGGACTAACCGACGAGCAGTACTTC.

V is TRBV10-3 and J is TRBJ1-2; TRBD1 is a possible D gene (5 bases). The germline V gene has CDR1 ENHRY and CDR2 SYGVKD. The V gene lost 3 bases and the J gene lost 3 bases, with 8 bases spanning the gap. The CDR3 has 13 residues. The CDR3 sequence is CAISDTGYYGYTF. The CDR3, as DNA: TGTGCCATCAGTGATACAGGATACTATGGCTACACCTTC.

The chain uses TRBV9 and TRBJ1-2, with no clear D. This CDR3 contains 16 residues. Germline CDR1 is SGDLS and CDR2 is YYNGEE. V was cut by 0 bases and J by 5 bases, with 17 bases left in between. Here the CDR3 reads CASSVGSAAITYGYTF. CDR3 sequence (DNA): TGTGCCAGCAGCGTAGGGTCGGCAGCTATTACTTATGGCTACACCTTC. The whole variable domain, remainder taken from reference TRBV9 and TRBJ1-2, is DSGVTQTPKHLITATGQRVTLRCSPRSGDLSVYWYQQSLDQGLQFLIQYYNGEERAKGNILERFSAQQFPDLHSELNLSSLELGDSALYFCASSVGSAAITYGYTFGSGTRLTVV.

This clone occurred once. The chain uses TRBV21-1 and TRBJ1-5; the table's D call, TRBD1, was not checked against the DNA. TRBV21-1 is shown as a pseudogene. CDR3 size: 17 residues. The CDR3 protein is CASSNVTGSNSNQPQHF. The CDR3 DNA sequence: TGTGCCAGCAGCAATGTAACAGGATCTAATAGCAATCAGCCCCAGCATTTT.

The chain joins TRBV18 to TRBJ2-3; TRBD1 matches at 7 bases. Germline trimming cut 3 bases from V and 4 bases from J; bases unmatched to any gene: 7. CDR3 length: 15 residues. From germline, CDR1 is KGHSH and CDR2 LQKENI. The CDR3 here is CASSPSIGQADTQYF. The CDR3, as DNA: TGTGCCAGCTCACCCTCCATTGGACAGGCAGATACGCAGTATTTT.

This clone was seen only a few times. The chain joins TRBV3-1 (or the pseudogene TRBV3-2) to TRBJ2-6; the D gene is possibly TRBD1 (5 bases). Trimming shortened V by 4 bases and J by 0 bases, and 19 bases separated the two germline ends. The CDR3 consists of 19 residues. Germline V gene sequence: CDR1 LGHDT, CDR2 YNNKEL (reference sequence). CDR3 coding DNA: TGTGCCAGCAGCCCGCGGCCCGACAGCCACGTCTCTGGGGCCAACGTCCTGACTTTC. Protein product: CASSPRPDSHVSGANVLTF.